This T cell receptor beta chain is from a study of blood T cell repertoires in COVID-19. TCRdb's copy holds only in-frame clones and misses some; the assay was immunoSEQ multiplex PCR. The profile shows approximately 300,000 clones, 75% to 90% of them singletons. On this clone itself: The same CDR3 is also encoded by other DNA sequences in this sample.

V lost 6 bases to trimming and J lost 1 base, with 7 bases between them. The CDR3 contains 11 residues. Per the germline V gene, CDR1 is DFQATT and CDR2 is SNEGSKA (reference sequence). The receptor comes from a woman in her fifties or sixties with COVID-19, enrolled during active disease. This rearrangement joins TRBV20-1 to TRBJ2-7, with no clear D. The sequencing input was peripheral blood. This CDR3 reads CSAQTSYEQYF. DNA of the CDR3: TGCAGTGCACAGACATCCTACGAGCAGTACTTC.